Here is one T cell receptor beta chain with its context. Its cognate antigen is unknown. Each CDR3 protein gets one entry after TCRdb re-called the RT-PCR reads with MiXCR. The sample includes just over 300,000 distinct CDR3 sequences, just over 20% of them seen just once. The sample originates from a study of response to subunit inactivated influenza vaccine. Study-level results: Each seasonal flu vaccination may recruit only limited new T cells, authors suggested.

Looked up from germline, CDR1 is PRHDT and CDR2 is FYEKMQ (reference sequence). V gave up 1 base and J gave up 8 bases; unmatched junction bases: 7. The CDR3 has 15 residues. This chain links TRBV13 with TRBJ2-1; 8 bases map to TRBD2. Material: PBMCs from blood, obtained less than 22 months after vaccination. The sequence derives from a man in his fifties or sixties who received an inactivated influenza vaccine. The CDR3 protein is CASSLAGRAVDEQFF. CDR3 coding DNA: TGTGCCAGCAGCTTAGCCGGGAGGGCCGTCGATGAGCAGTTCTTC.